This entry concerns a single T cell receptor (delta chain). Relative to the germline gene, one junction end is altered; a read error may explain this. The same CDR3 also results from other DNA sequences found in this sample. The CDR3 covers 16 residues. Germline CDR1 reads GEAIGNYY; CDR2 reads EKD. TCRdb re-processed the reads via CATT. The sample contains a few thousand delta-chain clones, 5.2% of which appear only once. This record belongs to a study of gamma-delta chains in newborns, infants, children. Study-level background: Microbial exposure reportedly drives polyclonal innate γδ T cell expansion after birth.

This TCR was recovered from a child who was a newborn, infant or young child, either healthy, febrile or measles-vaccinated (not recorded which). The V and J genes are TRDV2 and TRDJ1; D remains ambiguous. Sequences were obtained from blood. CDR3 in amino acids: CACDSLAGDFTDKLIF. CDR3 sequence (DNA): TGTGCCTGTGACAGTTTGGCTGGTGATTTCACCGATAAGCTCATCTTT.